The clone carrying this T cell receptor beta chain was counted a few times. What it binds is unknown. The data stem from a study of T-cell memory formation after mild COVID-19. General study points: CD4/CD8 balance characterized clones contracting day 15 to 85, and CD4+ skew characterized later expanders. A subset of responding clones appeared in pre-infection memory, suggesting cross-reactive memory joined. Whether second-wave clones peaking at day 37 were SARS-CoV-2 specific went unconfirmed.

CDR3 length equals 15 residues. V lost 5 bases and J lost 10; bases outside the gene matches: 7. The germline V gene encodes CDR1 MNHEY and CDR2 SVGAGI. 5'RACE primed from the constant segment yielded TCR alpha and TCR beta cDNA libraries bearing sample barcodes and UMIs. Each CDR3 protein is one row after TCRdb ran MiXCR on the 5' RACE reads. The sample records 390,000 or so distinct CDR3 sequences, approximately 15% being singletons. The TCR originated in a man younger than 35 who had mild COVID-19 (a few samples of this study predate the infection). Cell type and time point are not known. J is TRBJ2-1 and V is TRBV6-5; TRBD2 matches at 14 bases. The sequenced material came from PBMCs or a T cell subset sorted from them (not recorded which). Here the CDR3 DNA reads TGTGCCAGCAGTACCCGACTAGCGGGGGGGCTGGAGCAGTTCTTC. Its protein product is CASSTRLAGGLEQFF.